Below, 3 T cell receptor beta chains from the same sample are listed, as sequenced in a study of glioma-infiltrating T cells after dendritic cell vaccination (dated by TCRdb to the mid-2010s). Library prep was done by the immunoSEQ multiplex PCR assay. TCRdb retrieved this table from immuneACCESS and kept in-frame rearrangements only. Not all clones are present; in checked studies, unresolved V genes account for under half, and no reason is known for the remainder. The table for this sample lists tens of thousands of clones; around 89% of them were counted only once. Around 5% of the sample is taken by the ten largest. The time point label for this specimen denotes: after dendritic cell vaccination, including at tumor progression/relapse. The sequences come from blood, collected after dendritic cell vaccination. These receptors all come from a human donor with glioblastoma.

The DNA for the CDR3 is TGCAGCGCTCTGAGCCGGGACGGGGGATACGAGCAGTACTTC. It yields the protein CSALSRDGGYEQYF. This chain links TRBV29-1 with TRBJ2-5, with D possibly being TRBD2 (6 bases). The J call could be wrong; TRBJ2-7 is a better fit for the DNA end. CDR3 length equals 14 residues. CDR1 is SQVTM, CDR2 ANQGSEA, per germline.

This rearrangement joins TRBV19 to TRBJ1-4; D perhaps matches TRBD1 (5 bases). This CDR3 is 13 amino acids long. The germline V and J ends were trimmed by 6 bases and 8 bases, with 13 bases remaining between them. CDR1 and CDR2 from the germline V gene are LNHDA and SQIVND (reference sequence). This CDR3 reads CASSAGSREKLFF. The DNA of the CDR3 is TGTGCCAGTAGCGCAGGGTCTAGGGAAAAACTGTTTTTT.

The chain uses TRBV5-1 and TRBJ2-7, with D perhaps TRBD2 (6 bases). The CDR3 covers 15 residues. Germline V gene sequence: CDR1 SGHRS, CDR2 YFSETQ. V lost 4 bases to trimming and J lost 6 bases, with 20 bases between them. CDR3 sequence (DNA): TGCGCCAGCAGCCCGGGGGTGTACAGTGCAGCCGAGCAGTACTTC. This encodes CASSPGVYSAAEQYF.